This T cell receptor beta chain was sequenced for a study of EBV T-cell therapy then PD-1 blockade in nasopharyngeal carcinoma. About this clone itself: Its antigen is as yet unknown.

Time point: 266 days after commencement of treatment, after nivolumab therapy. The treatment here: AdE1-LMPpoly-expanded autologous EBV-specific T-cell therapy followed by anti-PD-1 nivolumab. The V end was cut by 5 bases, the J end by 1 base, with 13 bases between. Germline CDR1 MNHEY, CDR2 SMNVEV (reference sequence). The CDR3 is made up of 15 amino acids. Generated by immunoSEQ multiplex PCR, the TCRdb table keeps only in-frame clones and is missing some. The data hold around 19,000 clones, with roughly 80% observed a single time. The sample in question was CD8+ T cells from blood, obtained at approximately day 260 from a patient whose treatment included autologous EBV-specific T cells and nivolumab. This receptor was obtained from a man aged 40-50 years with nasopharyngeal carcinoma. The chain couples TRBV27 to TRBJ2-3; D is unclear. The CDR3 coding sequence is TGTGCCAGCAGTCCACGAGGCCGGGGCACAGATACGCAGTATTTT. This sequence encodes CASSPRGRGTDTQYF.